This T cell receptor (beta chain) was identified during a study of cytomegalovirus exposure and HLA in healthy donors. About the study: Unique TCRs numbering approximately 80 million, obtained from HLA-typed donors, made up an early data release.

Study-level findings and limits: Excluded were some V segments that proved indistinguishable, including TRBV6-2 and TRBV6-3. HLA alleles showed associations with some 17,000 TCR beta sequences in a later analysis, at a 0.05 false discovery rate. What was likely a sequencing artifact was a cluster of highly shared sequence variants.

For this clone: Its antigen is as yet unknown.

PCR employed 60 Vbeta and 13 Jbeta primers. Repertoires were generated with immunoSEQ multiplex PCR, while TCRdb's copy carries only in-frame clones and drops some. This sample has some 78,000 clones, with roughly 80% found just once. This CDR3 is 16 amino acids long. Looked up from germline, CDR1 is SEHNR and CDR2 is FQNEAQ (reference sequence). The J segment lost 2 bases and the V segment lost 5 bases, leaving 3 bases of the junction unmatched. Sequencing was carried out using PBMCs. The receptor's source is a woman aged 45-59 years in good health and CMV-seropositive. The chain joins TRBV7-9 to TRBJ2-5, with TRBD2 matching 15 bases. CDR3 sequence (DNA): TGTGCCAGCAGCACGGGACTAGCGGGAGGACAAGAGACCCAGTACTTC. It yields the protein CASSTGLAGGQETQYF.